This note documents a single TCR beta chain sequence. This sample stems from a study of blood T cell repertoires in COVID-19. Overall study context: Acute-phase and convalescent COVID-19 samples originated in the United States, Italy and Spain. From T cells, B-cell-depleted T cells, or PBMCs came the material, which was cDNA or gDNA.

In the original analysis: Counts of nucleated cells, estimated from reference gene primer amplification, were obtained. TCRdb's copy holds only in-frame clones and misses some; the assay was immunoSEQ multiplex PCR. V, J and clone size are those of that table, while D and trimming were read from the DNA. The sample holds some 200,000 clones, 83% seen once. Sequenced input: peripheral blood. This sequence was found in a woman aged 35 to 49 with acute or convalescent COVID-19.

CDR3 DNA sequence: TGTGCCAGTCGGGGCAGGGGCTACAATGAGCAGTTCTTC. Translating it yields CASRGRGYNEQFF. V and J are TRBV27 and TRBJ2-1, with D tentatively TRBD1 (6 bases). Trimming left V 9 bases short and J 3 bases short, with 12 bases between. Germline V gene lookup returns CDR1 MNHEY and CDR2 SMNVEV (reference sequence). This CDR3 is 13 amino acids long.